A selection of T cell receptor beta chains follows, all from one sample in a study of CD8+ T cells in alopecia areata. Here immunoSEQ multiplex PCR was the method, and the copy in TCRdb shows in-frame clones only, minus some. Of over 150,000 clones listed, about 56% are singletons. Sequenced sample: CD8+ T cells sorted from blood. The origin of the receptors is a human donor in good health. CDR3s include the opening cysteine and the closing phenylalanine or tryptophan. The D gene is left open where the match is weak. Size values are once, few and many counts, or a class for expanded clones, and some rows have none.

>.|TRBJ2-3|TRBV10-2|.
TGCGCCAGCAGTGAGTCGGTGTTGGGGGACACCAGCACAGATACGCAGTATTTT
CASSESVLGDTSTDTQYF
>few|TRBJ1-2|TRBV9|.
TGTGCCAGCAGCTCCTGGACAGAAACACGCGGCTACACCTTC
CASSSWTETRGYTF
>.|TRBJ1-4|TRBV4-1|TRBD1
TGCGCCAGCAGCCAAGTTTTGGTCCGGGACAGTAATGAAAAACTGTTTTTT
CASSQVLVRDSNEKLFF
>.|TRBJ2-1|TRBV7-9|.
TGTGCCAGCAGCTTACTTGGGGACAATGAGCAGTTCTTC
CASSLLGDNEQFF
>few|TRBJ2-1|TRBV14|.
TGTGCCAGCAGCCAGGGGGGGACAGTTGAGCAGTTCTTC
CASSQGGTVEQFF
>few|TRBJ2-1|TRBV4-1|.
TGCGCCAGCAGCCAAGCCGTAGCGAGCTCCTACAATGAGCAGTTCTTC
CASSQAVASSYNEQFF
>.|TRBJ2-3|TRBV19|.
TGTGCCAGTAGTCCTACGGGGGTGTGGGGAGATACGCAGTATTTT
CASSPTGVWGDTQYF
>few|TRBJ1-4|TRBV5-6|.
TGTGCCAGCAGCTTGCTGAAACTGCATGAAAAACTGTTTTTT
CASSLLKLHEKLFF
>few|TRBJ2-1|TRBV2|.
TGTGCCAGCAGTGTCGTGGATGAGCAGTTCTTC
CASSVVDEQFF
>.|TRBJ2-4|TRBV4-1|TRBD2
TGCGCCAGCAGCCAAGGTCAAGGCGGGGGAAACATTCAGTACTTC
CASSQGQGGGNIQYF
>.|TRBJ1-2|TRBV9|.
TGTGCCAGCAGCGGTGGTAATAACTATGGCTACACCTTC
CASSGGNNYGYTF
>few|TRBJ2-6|TRBV12-5|TRBD2
TGTGCTAGTGGGCCGGGACTAGCGGGGGGGGGTTTAGGGGCCAACGTCCTGACTTTC
CASGPGLAGGGLGANVLTF
>.|TRBJ2-1|TRBV5-1|.
TGCGCCAGCAGAACCGAGTACGGGGACAATGAGCAGTTCTTC
CASRTEYGDNEQFF
>.|TRBJ1-2|TRBV29-1|TRBD1
TGCAGCGTTGAGTGGGCAGGGGGTCTAGCTAACTATGGCTACACCTTC
CSVEWAGGLANYGYTF
>.|TRBJ2-2|TRBV5-6|.
TGTGCCAGCAGCAACAACAATTACGGGGAGCTGTTTTTT
CASSNNNYGELFF
>.|TRBJ2-2|TRBV6-5|.
TGTGCCAGCAGCCTAGGTACCTCGGGCACCGGGGAGCTGTTTTTT
CASSLGTSGTGELFF
>few|TRBJ2-4|TRBV18|TRBD1
TGTGCCAGCTCACACTCGGACAGGGGAAACATTCAGTACTTC
CASSHSDRGNIQYF
>many|TRBJ1-2|TRBV5-4|TRBD1
TGTGCCAGCAGCTCCCTGACAGGGAAGGATGGCTACACCTTC
CASSSLTGKDGYTF
>once|TRBJ2-5|TRBV10-2|.
TGCGCCAGCGCCCCTCTTCTGGGGGAGACCCAGTACTTC
CASAPLLGETQYF
>.|TRBJ2-7|TRBV4-2|TRBD2
TGTGCCAGCAGCCAAATTTCCCCTACTACTAGCGGGGCCTACGAGCAGTACTTC
CASSQISPTTSGAYEQYF
>once|TRBJ2-5|TRBV7-9|.
TGTGCCAGCACCCCGGGGGATGGAGAGACCCAGTACTTC
CASTPGDGETQYF
>few|TRBJ2-3|TRBV10-3|.
TGTGCCATCAGCGGGACTCCACCCACAGATACGCAGTATTTT
CAISGTPPTDTQYF
>few|TRBJ1-2|TRBV6-6|TRBD1
TGTGCCAGCAGTTACATAAGGACAGGGGCGGTCGACTTC
CASSYIRTGAVDF
>.|TRBJ1-2|TRBV29-1|TRBD1
TGCAGCGTTTCCATCACAGGGGAAGGGAACTATGGCTACACCTTC
CSVSITGEGNYGYTF
>.|TRBJ1-1|TRBV10-3|.
TGTGCCATCAGCCCTGGTCAGAACACTGAAGCTTTCTTT
CAISPGQNTEAFF
>.|TRBJ2-7|TRBV4-1|TRBD1
TGCGCCAGCAGCCAACCGACAGGGGGTGACGAGCAGTACTTC
CASSQPTGGDEQYF
>.|TRBJ1-2|TRBV29-1|.
TGCAGCGTTGAAGATTTCAGGGATGGCTACACCTTC
CSVEDFRDGYTF
>.|TRBJ2-4|TRBV27|.
TGTGCCAGCAGAAAAAACATTCAGTACTTC
CASRKNIQYF